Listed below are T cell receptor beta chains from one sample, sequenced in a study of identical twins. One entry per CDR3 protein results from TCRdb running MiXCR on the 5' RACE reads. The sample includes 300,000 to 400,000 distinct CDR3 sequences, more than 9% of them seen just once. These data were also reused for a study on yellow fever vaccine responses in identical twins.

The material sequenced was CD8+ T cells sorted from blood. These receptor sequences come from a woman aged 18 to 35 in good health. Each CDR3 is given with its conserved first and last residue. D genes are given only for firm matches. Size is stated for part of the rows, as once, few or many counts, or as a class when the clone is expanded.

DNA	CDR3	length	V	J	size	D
TGTGCCAGCAGTTTATCGAGGCCTAACTATGGCTACACCTTC	CASSLSRPNYGYTF	14	TRBV12-3/TRBV12-4	TRBJ1-2	many	-
TGTGCCAGCAGCGGGGGGCTCAGGGGCAATGAGCAGTTCTTC	CASSGGLRGNEQFF	14	TRBV9	TRBJ2-1	few	-
TGTGCCAGCAGTGAGACTTCAGGGGGCTGGACTAATGAAAAACTGTTTTTT	CASSETSGGWTNEKLFF	17	TRBV27	TRBJ1-4	-	TRBD1
TGCGCCAGCAGCCCCCAGGGCTCCTACGAGCAGTACTTC	CASSPQGSYEQYF	13	TRBV4-1	TRBJ2-7	many	-
TGCGCCAGCACCGAATTATCGGCGGGGGCCAACGTCCTGACTTTC	CASTELSAGANVLTF	15	TRBV5-1	TRBJ2-6	-	-
TGTGCCAGCAGCTTAGAGTACCGGGACAGGGGCAGGGATGAGCAGTTCTTC	CASSLEYRDRGRDEQFF	17	TRBV11-2	TRBJ2-1	-	TRBD1
TGTGCCACCAGTGACCAGACTAGCGGGAGGGTTGAGACCCAGTACTTC	CATSDQTSGRVETQYF	16	TRBV24-1	TRBJ2-5	-	TRBD2
TGTGCCAGCAGTTTGACTAGCGGGGCTGATACGCAGTATTTT	CASSLTSGADTQYF	14	TRBV28	TRBJ2-3	-	TRBD2
TGTGCCAGCTTAGCGGGAGGGCCCTACAATGAGCAGTTCTTC	CASLAGGPYNEQFF	14	TRBV7-6	TRBJ2-1	few	TRBD2
TGTGCCAGCAGCTTAACGCTAGCGGGAGCATACGAGCAGTACTTC	CASSLTLAGAYEQYF	15	TRBV7-2	TRBJ2-7	few	TRBD2
TGCAGCGTTGAAGAGGGGCGGCAGTACGAGCAGTACTTC	CSVEEGRQYEQYF	13	TRBV29-1	TRBJ2-7	many	-
TGTGCCAGCAGTGAGGGACAGAACTATGGCTACACCTTC	CASSEGQNYGYTF	13	TRBV27	TRBJ1-2	many	TRBD1
TGTGCCAGCAGTTTATCTAAATCCGGCCGGGAGCTGTTTTTT	CASSLSKSGRELFF	14	TRBV27	TRBJ2-2	few	-
TGTGCCAGTAGTATAGCCCACCAAGAGACCCAGTACTTC	CASSIAHQETQYF	13	TRBV19	TRBJ2-5	-	-
TGTGCCAGCCGGGGGCCGAGTTACAATGAGCAGTTCTTC	CASRGPSYNEQFF	13	TRBV11-3	TRBJ2-1	-	-